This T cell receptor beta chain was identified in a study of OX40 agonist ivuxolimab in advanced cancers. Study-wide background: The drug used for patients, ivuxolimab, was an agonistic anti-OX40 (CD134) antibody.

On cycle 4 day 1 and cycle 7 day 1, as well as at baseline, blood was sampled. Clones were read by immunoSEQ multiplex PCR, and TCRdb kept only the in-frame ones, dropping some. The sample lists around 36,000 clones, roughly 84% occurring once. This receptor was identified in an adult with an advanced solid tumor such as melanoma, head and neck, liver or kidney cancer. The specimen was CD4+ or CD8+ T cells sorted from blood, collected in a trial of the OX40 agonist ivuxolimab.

DNA of the CDR3: TGTGCCAGCAGCTTGGGGCTATCCGAAGCTTTCTTT. It encodes CASSLGLSEAFF. The rearrangement uses TRBV5-8 and TRBJ1-1; no firm D call. This CDR3 contains 12 residues. V lost 0 bases and J lost 8, with 8 bases in between. Germline values: CDR1 SGHTS, CDR2 YDEGEE.